This T cell receptor beta chain is drawn from a study of blood T cell repertoires in COVID-19. Using immunoSEQ multiplex PCR, the repertoire was profiled, and TCRdb retains in-frame clones only, with some absent. The sample holds approximately 300,000 clones; roughly 89% are singletons and the top ten take around 0.98%. This TCR came from a woman aged 40-49 years with COVID-19, enrolled during active disease. Sequenced material: peripheral blood.

The CDR3 coding sequence is TGCAGCGTTGAGGGGTGGAAGGGGAGGGCTAACTATGGCTACACCTTC. Its translation is CSVEGWKGRANYGYTF. The V call is TRBV29-1, the J call TRBJ1-2, with a tentative D call TRBD1 (5 bases). Trimming pared 3 bases from V and 0 bases from J, leaving 17 bases between. The germline V gene encodes CDR1 SQVTM and CDR2 ANQGSEA. This CDR3 has 16 residues.